Below are 22 T cell receptor beta chains sequenced from a single sample in a study of blood T cell repertoires in COVID-19. The protocol was immunoSEQ multiplex PCR, while the TCRdb copy is restricted to in-frame clones and leaves out a portion. There are 30,000 to 40,000 clones in the sample; approximately 89% occur only once, and over 35% lies in the top ten. The material sequenced was peripheral blood. These receptors were obtained from a man aged 55-75 years with active or convalescent COVID-19.

The rearrangement joins TRBV7-9 to TRBJ2-4; maybe TRBD1 (6 bases). This CDR3 has 17 amino acids. CDR1 SEHNR and CDR2 FQNEAQ come from the germline V gene (reference sequence). V was shortened by 1 base and J by 0 bases, with 13 bases between the two germline ends. CDR3 loop: CASSLEGGRGAKNIQYF. The DNA of the CDR3 is TGTGCCAGCAGCTTAGAAGGAGGCAGGGGAGCCAAAAACATTCAGTACTTC.

The rearrangement uses TRBV5-1 and TRBJ1-4, with TRBD1 matching 8 bases. The trim removed 2 bases at V and 4 bases at J, leaving 10 bases unmatched. This CDR3 has 17 amino acids. Germline V CDR1 and CDR2: SGHRS, YFSETQ. The chain's CDR3 is CASSLKETGGGNEKLFF. The CDR3 DNA reads TGCGCCAGCAGCTTAAAGGAAACAGGGGGAGGTAATGAAAAACTGTTTTTT.

This chain joins TRBV20-1 and TRBJ1-1; D call uncertain. The CDR3 contains 11 residues. Germline V CDR1 and CDR2: DFQATT, SNEGSKA (reference sequence). Trimming left V 7 bases short and J 4 bases short, with 10 bases between. CDR3 sequence: CSGSGGTEAFF. CDR3 nucleotide sequence: TGCAGTGGGTCGGGTGGCACTGAAGCTTTCTTT.

The rearrangement uses TRBV5-1 and TRBJ1-1, with 7 nucleotides matching TRBD1. Germline CDR1 and CDR2: SGHRS and YFSETQ. The CDR3 runs to 13 residues. V dropped 0 bases and J dropped 7; count of bases not matched to a gene: 3. The CDR3 DNA reads as TGCGCCAGCAGCTTGGGACAGGGAAATGAAGCTTTCTTT. It codes for CASSLGQGNEAFF.

This chain joins TRBV7-6 and TRBJ2-3, with 8 bases lining up with TRBD2. CDR1 SGHVS and CDR2 FNYEAQ come from the germline V gene. Trimming at V came to 2 bases and at J to 0 bases, leaving 7 bases not matched to a gene. The CDR3 is 17 amino acids. The CDR3 coding sequence is TGTGCCAGCAGCTTAACCCCGGCTAGCGGGAGCACAGATACGCAGTATTTT. Protein sequence: CASSLTPASGSTDTQYF.

The chain couples TRBV2 to TRBJ1-6; D is possibly TRBD1 (5 bases). Germline V gene lookup returns CDR1 SNHLY and CDR2 FYNNEI. The CDR3 spans 16 residues. The V end lost 4 bases, the J end lost 7 bases, and 17 bases lay between the germline ends. The CDR3 is CASSVWTPGRNSPLHF. The CDR3 DNA follows: TGTGCCAGCAGTGTGTGGACACCCGGGCGGAATTCACCCCTCCACTTT.

The chain recombines TRBV6-2 or TRBV6-3 with TRBJ1-4; 9 bases fit TRBD1. The CDR3 has 14 amino acids. V lost 4 bases and J lost 6; bases outside the gene matches: 3. The germline CDR1 and CDR2 sequences are MNHEY and SVGEGT. The CDR3 is CASSSGQGYEKLFF. DNA for the CDR3: TGTGCCAGCAGTTCGGGACAGGGCTATGAAAAACTGTTTTTT.

Here the CDR3 DNA reads TGTGCCAGTAGTATGAGACAGGCCGTGAATTCACCCCTCCACTTT. Amino acid sequence: CASSMRQAVNSPLHF. The chain recombines TRBV19 with TRBJ1-6; D possibly corresponds to TRBD1 (6 bases). The CDR3 runs 15 residues. V was clipped by 3 bases and J by 7 bases, with 13 bases between them. Germline V lookup: CDR1 LNHDA, CDR2 SQIVND (reference sequence). The full variable domain, in which reference TRBV19 and TRBJ1-6 provide the parts outside the CDR3, is DGGITQSPKYLFRKEGQNVTLSCEQNLNHDAMYWYRQDPGQGLRLIYYSQIVNDFQKGDIAEGYSVSREKKESFPLTVTSAQKNPTAFYLCASSMRQAVNSPLHFGNGTRLTVT.

V gene TRBV7-9 combines with J gene TRBJ2-7; TRBD1 is a possible D gene (5 bases). Germline V CDR1 and CDR2: SEHNR, FQNEAQ (reference sequence). CDR3 length: 13 residues. V was cut by 8 bases and J by 0 bases, with 11 bases left in between. The CDR3 loop is CASGASSSYEQYV. The CDR3, as DNA: TGTGCCAGCGGGGCCTCGAGCTCCTACGAGCAGTACGTC.

The sample holds a few counts of this clone. The gene calls are TRBV14 and TRBJ1-1, with D possibly matching TRBD1 (6 bases). V lost 3 bases to trimming and J lost 7 bases, with 18 bases between them. In germline, CDR1 is SGHDN, CDR2 FVKESK. The length of the CDR3 is 15 residues. In DNA form, the CDR3 reads TGTGCCAGCAGCCAGAACGATTATGACAGGAATGAAGCTTTCTTT. This encodes CASSQNDYDRNEAFF.

This chain links TRBV5-1 with TRBJ2-1; D may be TRBD2 (5 bases). Germline V gene data show CDR1 as SGHRS and CDR2 as YFSETQ. The CDR3 runs to 13 residues. Trimming cost V 5 bases and J 2 bases, with 8 bases left between them. The CDR3 spells CASSPGTYNEQFF. In nucleotides, the CDR3 is TGCGCCAGCAGTCCGGGGACCTACAATGAGCAGTTCTTC.

The chain recombines TRBV7-9 with TRBJ2-1, with 13 bases matching TRBD2. V shed 5 bases and J 3 bases; nucleotides not matched to a gene: 4. The CDR3 spans 16 residues. The germline V gene encodes CDR1 SEHNR and CDR2 FQNEAQ (reference sequence). The CDR3, as DNA: TGTGCCAGCAGCGGGACTAGCGGGGCTCGCTACAATGAGCAGTTCTTC. It specifies CASSGTSGARYNEQFF.

This chain uses TRBV27 with TRBJ1-1, with TRBD1 matching 7 bases. Looked up from germline, CDR1 is MNHEY and CDR2 is SMNVEV (reference sequence). This CDR3 is 16 amino acids long. The trim removed 6 bases at V and 3 bases at J, leaving 13 bases unmatched. The CDR3 protein is CASSRGGAVSHTEAFF. The CDR3 DNA reads TGTGCCAGCAGCCGAGGGGGCGCGGTTAGTCACACTGAAGCTTTCTTT.

The chain is built from TRBV5-5 and TRBJ2-7, with D perhaps TRBD2 (6 bases). The length of the CDR3 is 15 residues. Germline V lookup: CDR1 SGHKS, CDR2 YYEKEE (reference sequence). Trimming shortened V by 0 bases and J by 0 bases, and 10 bases separated the two germline ends. CDR3 region: CASSLVAASSYEQYV. For the CDR3, the DNA is TGTGCCAGCAGCTTGGTAGCGGCCAGCTCCTACGAGCAGTACGTC.

The genes are TRBV10-3 and TRBJ2-2; 12 positions match TRBD2. Germline V gene sequence: CDR1 ENHRY, CDR2 SYGVKD. J was trimmed by 3 bases and V by 4 bases; bases with no gene match: 6. The CDR3 runs to 17 residues. This CDR3 reads CAISGASGGAHTGELFF. In nucleotides, the CDR3 is TGTGCCATCAGTGGTGCTAGCGGGGGGGCGCACACCGGGGAGCTGTTTTTT.

The V and J genes are TRBV29-1 and TRBJ1-1; D is unresolved. Trimming left V 4 bases short and J 3 bases short, with 18 bases between. The CDR3 sequence is 15 residues long. Germline V gives CDR1 SQVTM, CDR2 ANQGSEA. In DNA form, the CDR3 reads TGCAGCGTTGCGTCTCAGAGCGTGGTGTACACTGAAGCTTTCTTT. Protein product: CSVASQSVVYTEAFF. Supplemented by reference TRBV29-1 and TRBJ1-1, the full variable domain reads SAVISQKPSRDICQRGTSLTIQCQVDSQVTMMFWYRQQPGQSLTLIATANQGSEATYESGFVIDKFPISRPNLTFSTLTVSNMSPEDSSIYLCSVASQSVVYTEAFFGQGTRLTVV.

This rearrangement joins TRBV27 to TRBJ1-1; 8 nucleotides agree with TRBD1. The CDR3 is made up of 13 amino acids. Germline CDR1 reads MNHEY; CDR2 reads SMNVEV (reference sequence). The V and J ends lost 3 bases and 6 bases, in that order; junction bases with no gene match: 3. The CDR3: CASSLQGASEAFF. The CDR3 DNA sequence: TGTGCCAGCAGTTTGCAGGGGGCCTCTGAAGCTTTCTTT.

CDR3 nucleotide sequence: TGTGCCAGCAGCCGACAGCTAACTAATGAAAAACTGTTTTTT. Amino acid sequence: CASSRQLTNEKLFF. The chain employs TRBV7-9 and TRBJ1-4; possibly TRBD1 for D (5 bases). Germline assignment: CDR1 SEHNR and CDR2 FQNEAQ (reference sequence). Deletions cut 5 bases from V and 1 base from J, with 8 bases between. This CDR3 comprises 14 residues.

This chain joins TRBV6-5 and TRBJ1-2; no reliable D call. The CDR3 totals 14 residues. Trimming left V 6 bases short and J 6 bases short, with 17 bases between. CDR1 and CDR2 from the germline V gene are MNHEY and SVGAGI. The CDR3 coding sequence is TGTGCCAGCAGACCCCCTCGACTAGTGGATGGCTACACCTTC. This sequence encodes CASRPPRLVDGYTF.

The chain recombines TRBV12-3 or TRBV12-4 with TRBJ2-7; TRBD2 is a possible D gene (6 bases). The V and J ends lost 0 bases and 6 bases respectively, with 9 bases between them. The CDR3 is 13 amino acids. The CDR3 loop reads CASSLAGGSEQYV. The CDR3, as DNA: TGTGCCAGCAGTTTAGCTGGGGGGTCCGAGCAGTACGTC.

V gene TRBV6-5 combines with J gene TRBJ1-5; possibly TRBD1 for D (6 bases). CDR3 size: 13 residues. Trimming took 6 bases from V and 4 from J, leaving 10 bases between them. CDR1 and CDR2 (germline): MNHEY, SVGAGI. This chain's CDR3 is CASSDRKNQPQHF. CDR3 DNA: TGTGCCAGCAGCGACAGGAAGAATCAGCCCCAGCATTTT.

The chain couples TRBV5-4 to TRBJ2-2; D is undetermined. Looked up from germline, CDR1 is SGHNT and CDR2 is YYREEE (reference sequence). V gave up 2 bases and J gave up 2 bases, with 4 bases separating them. This CDR3 has 13 amino acids. CDR3 sequence (DNA): TGTGCCAGCAGCTTCAGAAACACCGGGGAGCTGTTTTTT. Translation: CASSFRNTGELFF. The whole variable domain, remainder taken from reference TRBV5-4 and TRBJ2-2, is ETGVTQSPTHLIKTRGQQVTLRCSSQSGHNTVSWYQQALGQGPQFIFQYYREEENGRGNFPPRFSGLQFPNYSSELNVNALELDDSALYLCASSFRNTGELFFGEGSRLTVL.